Below, 7 T cell receptor beta chains from the same sample are listed, as sequenced in a study of beta chain features in type 1 diabetes. Expressed TCRB transcripts were sequenced after all isolated RNA was converted to cDNA. The repertoire was sequenced with immunoSEQ multiplex PCR; TCRdb's copy has only in-frame clones and lacks some. The sample records about 620,000 clones, 15% to 18% being singletons. Specimen: naive CD4+ T cells from blood. Source of these receptors: a man between 18 and 29 years old in good health.

V usage is TRBV2 and J usage is TRBJ2-5; a weak D match, TRBD2 (5 bases). The CDR3 is made up of 13 amino acids. Trimming left V 3 bases short and J 5 bases short, with 10 bases between. Germline loops: CDR1 SNHLY, CDR2 FYNNEI. The CDR3 protein is CASSENGGETQYF. CDR3 DNA sequence: TGTGCCAGCAGTGAGAATGGCGGGGAGACCCAGTACTTC.

This sequence joins TRBV2 and TRBJ1-2; D gene ambiguous. Germline V gene sequence: CDR1 SNHLY, CDR2 FYNNEI. Trimming removed 6 bases at V and 5 bases at J, with 13 bases between. The CDR3 has 13 residues. CDR3 in DNA: TGTGCCAGCAGACTGGGCGGGAATTATGGCTACACCTTC. Translated, it gives CASRLGGNYGYTF.

This rearrangement joins TRBV7-2 to TRBJ1-2, with D maybe TRBD1 (6 bases). The V end lost 1 base, the J end lost 0 bases, and 9 bases lay between the germline ends. CDR3 length: 15 amino acids. CDR1 is SGHTA and CDR2 is FQGNSA in the germline V gene. CDR3 protein: CASSLDPGANYGYTF. CDR3 nucleotides: TGTGCCAGCAGCTTAGATCCAGGGGCTAACTATGGCTACACCTTC. Using reference TRBV7-2 and TRBJ1-2 for the parts outside the CDR3, the full variable domain is GAGVSQSPSNKVTEKGKDVELRCDPISGHTALYWYRQSLGQGLEFLIYFQGNSAPDKSGLPSDRFSAERTGGSVSTLTIQRTQQEDSAVYLCASSLDPGANYGYTFGSGTRLTVV.

The chain employs TRBV19 and TRBJ1-1, with TRBD1 as a possible D gene (5 bases). V was shortened by 0 bases and J by 6 bases, with 8 bases between the two germline ends. This CDR3 has 13 amino acids. Germline V gene lookup returns CDR1 LNHDA and CDR2 SQIVND (reference sequence). The CDR3 DNA sequence: TGTGCCAGTAGTATAGACAGGGCCGCTGAAGCTTTCTTT. Residues: CASSIDRAAEAFF.

The sample holds a few counts of this clone. V gene TRBV11-3 combines with J gene TRBJ2-5, with 8 positions matching TRBD1. The CDR3 extends over 12 amino acids. Germline V gene data show CDR1 as SGHNT and CDR2 as YENEEA. Germline trimming cut 5 bases from V and 5 bases from J; bases unmatched to any gene: 1. The CDR3 region is CASSHRGETQYF. Here the CDR3 DNA reads TGTGCCAGCAGCCACAGGGGGGAGACCCAGTACTTC.

This clone was picked up a small number of times. This chain uses TRBV4-1 with TRBJ1-1; D is uncertain. Trimming removed 0 bases from V and 0 bases from J, with 11 bases in between. This CDR3 has 16 amino acids. The germline V gene encodes CDR1 MGHRA and CDR2 YSYEKL. In DNA, the CDR3 is TGCGCCAGCAGCCAAGATCCCCTAAAGTTGAACACTGAAGCTTTCTTT. It is translated as CASSQDPLKLNTEAFF.

This clone was observed a few times. The chain has TRBV10-3 and TRBJ1-6, with TRBD1 identical over 7 bases. V trimming: 10 bases; J trimming: 7 bases; junction bases outside the gene matches: 7. This CDR3 is 13 amino acids long. Germline CDR1 is ENHRY and CDR2 is SYGVKD. As DNA, the CDR3 is TGTGCCACAACCGGGACAGAGAATTCACCCCTCCACTTT. It encodes CATTGTENSPLHF.